This TCR beta chain was recorded in a study of blood T cell repertoires in COVID-19. This clone was counted only a few times. Germline V gives CDR1 SNHLY, CDR2 FYNNEI. The length of the CDR3 is 15 residues. V lost 2 bases to trimming and J lost 3 bases, with 14 bases between them. Libraries were prepared by immunoSEQ multiplex PCR; TCRdb keeps only in-frame clonotypes and omits some of them. Here the sample spans around 270,000 clones, around nine tenths being singletons. J is TRBJ2-7 and V is TRBV2; possibly TRBD1 for D (5 bases). This clonotype originated in a man aged 35 to 55 who had recovered from COVID-19. Sequencing input: peripheral blood. CDR3: CASSERAGLVYEQYF. CDR3 nucleotide sequence: TGTGCCAGCAGTGAAAGGGCAGGGTTGGTCTACGAGCAGTACTTC.